These 30 T cell receptor beta chains were sequenced from one sample in a study of cytomegalovirus exposure and HLA in healthy donors. It was with 60 Vbeta and 13 Jbeta primers that the PCR ran. The repertoire was sequenced with immunoSEQ multiplex PCR; TCRdb's copy has only in-frame clones and lacks some. The sample consists of more than 140,000 clones, 64% of them appearing once. The sequencing input was PBMCs. The receptor source for this set is a woman between 25 and 40 years old in good health and CMV-seropositive.

The gene calls are TRBV7-9 and TRBJ1-1; 7 positions agree with TRBD1. The germline V gene encodes CDR1 SEHNR and CDR2 FQNEAQ (reference sequence). Unmatched junction bases numbered 11, after V lost 4 bases and J lost 3 bases. The CDR3 has 16 amino acids. In nucleotides, the CDR3 is TGTGCCAGCAGCTCCCCCGGGGCAGGGGGTCACACTGAAGCTTTCTTT. Its protein is CASSSPGAGGHTEAFF.

This clone has only a few counts. The chain's CDR3 is CASSLDRVTEKLFF. The CDR3 bases are TGTGCCAGCAGCTTGGACAGGGTGACTGAAAAACTGTTTTTT. J is TRBJ1-4 and V is TRBV5-4, with a possible D match to TRBD1 (6 bases). V lost 0 bases to trimming and J lost 7 bases, with 10 bases between them. Germline loops: CDR1 SGHNT, CDR2 YYREEE (reference sequence). The CDR3 runs to 14 residues.

V and J are TRBV7-9 and TRBJ2-7; 11 nucleotides align to TRBD2. V lost 1 base and J lost 5; bases outside the gene matches: 10. This CDR3 contains 17 residues. Germline assignment: CDR1 SEHNR and CDR2 FQNEAQ (reference sequence). CDR3 region: CASSLVASGRHSHEQYF. The DNA of the CDR3 is TGTGCCAGCAGCTTAGTGGCTAGCGGGAGGCATTCCCACGAGCAGTACTTC. Filled out from reference TRBV7-9 and TRBJ2-7, the complete variable domain reads DTGVSQNPRHKITKRGQNVTFRCDPISEHNRLYWYRQTLGQGPEFLTYFQNEAQLEKSRLLSDRFSAERPKGSFSTLEIQRTEQGDSAMYLCASSLVASGRHSHEQYFGPGTRLTVT.

The chain employs TRBV5-1 and TRBJ2-2; 8 bases align to TRBD1. CDR3 length: 14 residues. J was trimmed by 4 bases and V by 7 bases; bases with no gene match: 6. Germline CDR1 SGHRS, CDR2 YFSETQ. The CDR3 bases are TGCGCCAGCTCGGACAGGGACCCCACCGGGGAGCTGTTTTTT. Translation gives CASSDRDPTGELFF.

This clone was recorded a few times. V gene TRBV6-6 combines with J gene TRBJ1-2; TRBD1 agrees at 7 bases. J was trimmed by 6 bases and V by 4 bases; bases with no gene match: 8. The CDR3 length is 14 residues. Germline CDR1 MNHNY, CDR2 SVGAGI (reference sequence). In DNA form, the CDR3 reads TGTGCCAGCAGTTTTCCGGGACAGCCAGATGGCTACACCTTC. As protein: CASSFPGQPDGYTF.

The chain couples TRBV18 to TRBJ2-3, with D possibly matching TRBD2 (6 bases). CDR1 is KGHSH, CDR2 LQKENI, per germline. The V gene lost 0 bases and the J gene lost 3 bases, with 13 bases spanning the gap. The CDR3 is 16 residues long. The DNA of the CDR3 is TGTGCCAGCTCACCACCCGGTTGGGGGGAAACAGATACGCAGTATTTT. Protein product: CASSPPGWGETDTQYF.

This sequence joins TRBV10-3 and TRBJ2-3; D may be TRBD2 (5 bases). V dropped 0 bases and J dropped 0 bases, with 10 bases sitting between them. This CDR3 region has 16 residues. Per the germline V gene, CDR1 is ENHRY and CDR2 is SYGVKD. CDR3 DNA: TGTGCCATCAGTGAGTCTGCGGGTCGGAGCACAGATACGCAGTATTTT. It specifies CAISESAGRSTDTQYF.

This sequence joins TRBV7-6 and TRBJ1-1; D unclear. This CDR3 region has 15 residues. CDR1 is SGHVS and CDR2 is FNYEAQ in the germline V gene. V was pared by 5 bases and J by 5 bases, with 18 bases between. CDR3 residues: CASSRGPEGSTEAFF. The CDR3 DNA reads as TGTGCCAGCAGCCGCGGGCCCGAAGGGTCGACTGAAGCTTTCTTT.

V is TRBV6-6 and J is TRBJ2-5, with 7 positions matching TRBD2. The V segment lost 6 bases and the J segment 9 bases; nucleotides outside the gene matches: 19. The length of the CDR3 is 16 residues. Germline-derived CDR1 and CDR2 are MNHNY and SVGAGI (reference sequence). The DNA for the CDR3 is TGTGCCAGCAGCCCCCCCGGGGCGGGGGAAGAGAGGGCCCAGTACTTC. Translation gives CASSPPGAGEERAQYF.

V is TRBV20-1 and J is TRBJ1-1, with D hard to call. This CDR3 comprises 11 residues. The V gene's germline CDR1 is DFQATT and CDR2 SNEGSKA (reference sequence). V was clipped by 7 bases and J by 5 bases, with 11 bases between them. The CDR3 region is CSVRYLTEAFF. The CDR3 DNA sequence: TGCAGTGTTCGGTACTTGACTGAAGCTTTCTTT.

This chain connects TRBV25-1 to TRBJ1-3; D gene unclear. Germline V gene lookup returns CDR1 MGHDK and CDR2 SYGVNS. This CDR3 contains 8 residues. CDR3 sequence reads: CSGNTIYF. Here the CDR3 DNA reads TGTAGCGGAAACACCATATATTTT.

The chain couples TRBV9 to TRBJ1-1; no firm D call. V lost 4 bases to trimming and J lost 0 bases, with 10 bases between them. In germline, CDR1 is SGDLS, CDR2 YYNGEE. The CDR3 is 14 amino acids. The CDR3, as DNA: TGTGCCAGCAGCCGAACGGGTGTGAACACTGAAGCTTTCTTT. It is translated as CASSRTGVNTEAFF.

The rearrangement joins TRBV5-1 to TRBJ2-3; D might be TRBD1 (5 bases). Germline-derived CDR1 and CDR2 are SGHRS and YFSETQ. The CDR3 has 15 amino acids. The V gene lost 0 bases and the J gene lost 2 bases, with 10 bases spanning the gap. CDR3 bases: TGCGCCAGCAGCTTGGTCCAGGGCGACACAGATACGCAGTATTTT. Protein sequence: CASSLVQGDTDTQYF.

The chain joins TRBV27 to TRBJ1-1; no clear D gene. V was cut by 5 bases and J by 0 bases, with 16 bases left in between. The germline gives CDR1 MNHEY, CDR2 SMNVEV (reference sequence). The CDR3 is 16 residues long. The CDR3 DNA reads as TGTGCCAGCAGTCAGGAGGCAGCATATATGAACACTGAAGCTTTCTTT. It specifies CASSQEAAYMNTEAFF.

This clone was seen a single time. The same CDR3 arises from other DNA sequences in this sample as well. CDR3 in amino acids: CASSLDRNTEAFF. The CDR3 nucleotides are TGCGCCAGCAGCTTGGACAGGAACACTGAAGCTTTCTTT. The genes are TRBV5-1 and TRBJ1-1; the D is unclear. CDR1 is SGHRS, CDR2 YFSETQ, per germline. The V end lost 0 bases, the J end lost 1 base, and 4 bases lay between the germline ends. This CDR3 comprises 13 residues.

In its sample, this clone was seen a few times. CDR3 nucleotide sequence: TGCGCCAGCAGCCCCGGGACAGGGGAGTACAATGAGCAGTTCTTC. This translates into CASSPGTGEYNEQFF. The gene calls are TRBV5-1 and TRBJ2-1, with 10 bases that match TRBD1. CDR1 and CDR2 from the germline V gene are SGHRS and YFSETQ. Losses at the gene ends were 4 bases for V and 4 bases for J; bases not matched to a gene: 5. CDR3 length equals 15 residues. The whole variable domain, filled in from reference TRBV5-1 and TRBJ2-1, reads KAGVTQTPRYLIKTRGQQVTLSCSPISGHRSVSWYQQTPGQGLQFLFEYFSETQRNKGNFPGRFSGRQFSNSRSEMNVSTLELGDSALYLCASSPGTGEYNEQFFGPGTRLTVL.

The chain employs TRBV7-9 and TRBJ1-2; D is possibly TRBD1 (6 bases). The CDR3 has 15 amino acids. V lost 0 bases and J lost 1, with 9 bases in between. Germline loops: CDR1 SEHNR, CDR2 FQNEAQ (reference sequence). The CDR3 loop is CASSLAWGRNYGYTF. The CDR3 DNA is TGTGCCAGCAGCTTAGCGTGGGGGCGTAACTATGGCTACACCTTC. Full variable domain (rest looked up from reference TRBV7-9 and TRBJ1-2): DTGVSQNPRHKITKRGQNVTFRCDPISEHNRLYWYRQTLGQGPEFLTYFQNEAQLEKSRLLSDRFSAERPKGSFSTLEIQRTEQGDSAMYLCASSLAWGRNYGYTFGSGTRLTVV.

This clone was found a few times. V gene TRBV28 combines with J gene TRBJ2-5; 7 bases agree with TRBD1. V shed 2 bases and J 2 bases; nucleotides not matched to a gene: 20. CDR1 MDHEN and CDR2 SYDVKM come from the germline V gene. CDR3 size: 20 residues. CDR3 in amino acids: CASSLESVNKQGQPQETQYF. In nucleotides, the CDR3 is TGTGCCAGCAGTTTAGAGAGTGTTAATAAACAGGGACAGCCTCAAGAGACCCAGTACTTC. The variable domain in full, with the rest retrieved from reference TRBV28 and TRBJ2-5, is DVKVTQSSRYLVKRTGEKVFLECVQDMDHENMFWYRQDPGLGLRLIYFSYDVKMKEKGDIPEGYSVSREKKERFSLILESASTNQTSMYLCASSLESVNKQGQPQETQYFGPGTRLLVL.

This clone was detected a few times. The rearrangement uses TRBV30 and TRBJ2-1; 8 bases agree with TRBD2. This CDR3 comprises 16 residues. Germline lookup yields CDR1 GTSNPN and CDR2 SVGIG (reference sequence). V shed 4 bases and J 9 bases; nucleotides not matched to a gene: 17. This chain's CDR3 is CAWTEGGAGGGGEQFF. The CDR3 DNA sequence: TGTGCCTGGACAGAGGGTGGGGCGGGAGGAGGGGGTGAGCAGTTCTTC.

This clone was seen a handful of times. The chain links TRBV5-8 to TRBJ2-7; 8 nucleotides align to TRBD2. Germline CDR1 SGHTS, CDR2 YDEGEE. V was pared by 6 bases and J by 8 bases, with 7 bases of the junction left unmatched. The CDR3 has 12 residues. This CDR3 is CASTLRGGKQYF. The CDR3 nucleotides are TGTGCCAGCACCCTCCGGGGGGGGAAGCAGTACTTC.

In its sample, this clone was seen a few times. This sequence joins TRBV10-3 and TRBJ1-1; no clear D gene. Germline values: CDR1 ENHRY, CDR2 SYGVKD. The length of the CDR3 is 13 residues. With 7 bases removed from V and 0 bases from J, the gap between germline ends came to 9 bases. The CDR3 coding sequence is TGTGCCATCAACGTGGACTTGAACACTGAAGCTTTCTTT. Translation: CAINVDLNTEAFF.

The chain uses TRBV13 and TRBJ1-2; the D gene is possibly TRBD1 (6 bases). V was pared by 3 bases and J by 5 bases, with 16 bases between. This CDR3 has 15 residues. Germline-derived CDR1 and CDR2 are PRHDT and FYEKMQ (reference sequence). The CDR3 protein is CASSLGDTLGYGYTF. The CDR3 nucleotides read TGTGCCAGCAGCTTGGGGGACACCTTAGGGTATGGCTACACCTTC.

The genes are TRBV19 and TRBJ2-7, with 7 bases matching TRBD1. V trimming: 9 bases; J trimming: 5 bases; junction bases outside the gene matches: 4. The V gene's germline CDR1 is LNHDA and CDR2 SQIVND (reference sequence). This CDR3 comprises 11 residues. The CDR3 loop is CASEDRDEQYF. CDR3 coding DNA: TGTGCCAGCGAAGACAGGGACGAGCAGTACTTC.

There are a few counts of this clone. The chain couples TRBV11-1 to TRBJ2-7, with 9 bases that match TRBD2. Trimming cost V 1 base and J 6 bases; bases outside gene matches: 4. The CDR3 covers 14 residues. Germline lookup yields CDR1 SGHAT and CDR2 FQDESV (reference sequence). The CDR3 loop is CASSLEREAVEQYF. The CDR3 DNA reads as TGTGCCAGCAGCTTAGAGCGGGAGGCTGTCGAGCAGTACTTC.

V gene TRBV30 combines with J gene TRBJ2-2; 8 nucleotides align to TRBD2. This CDR3 spans 14 amino acids. Trimming took 1 base from V and 3 from J; bases not matched to a gene: 1. From germline, CDR1 is GTSNPN and CDR2 SVGIG (reference sequence). CDR3 in DNA: TGTGCCTGGAGTGATAGCGGGGACACCGGGGAGCTGTTTTTT. The encoded protein is CAWSDSGDTGELFF.

This clone was recorded a few times. This sequence joins TRBV30 and TRBJ1-2, with D possibly TRBD1 on 5 matching bases. Trimming shortened V by 5 bases and J by 7 bases, and 17 bases separated the two germline ends. CDR1 and CDR2 from the germline V gene are GTSNPN and SVGIG (reference sequence). This CDR3 region has 13 residues. CDR3 DNA: TGTGCCTGGCAAGATAAGGGGCGCTTTGGCTACACCTTC. Its protein is CAWQDKGRFGYTF.

This chain uses TRBV19 with TRBJ1-4; D may be TRBD1 (5 bases). CDR3 length: 16 residues. Germline V gene lookup returns CDR1 LNHDA and CDR2 SQIVND (reference sequence). Trimming took 6 bases from V and 0 from J, leaving 14 bases between them. This CDR3 is CASSTRAGATNEKLFF. The CDR3 region has the DNA TGTGCCAGTAGCACCAGGGCGGGGGCAACTAATGAAAAACTGTTTTTT.

The J gene is TRBJ1-2, the V gene TRBV2; no clear D. Germline CDR1 reads SNHLY; CDR2 reads FYNNEI. The length of the CDR3 is 13 residues. Between the trimmed V and J ends, which lost 8 bases and 3 bases, there was a span of 13 bases. The CDR3 coding sequence is TGTGCCAGCGAGCGAGGTTTAGACTATGGCTACACCTTC. Encoded protein: CASERGLDYGYTF.

V and J are TRBV7-9 and TRBJ1-3, with a possible D match to TRBD1 (6 bases). V shed 4 bases and J shed 4 bases, with 11 bases lying between them. Germline-derived CDR1 and CDR2 are SEHNR and FQNEAQ (reference sequence). The CDR3 covers 14 residues. The CDR3 sequence: CASSSWTVGNTIYF. Here the CDR3 DNA reads TGTGCCAGCAGCTCGTGGACAGTGGGAAACACCATATATTTT.

In regard to this clone: Mismatch with germline at one junction end may stem from a read error. This specimen includes other DNA sequences encoding the same CDR3. The chain has TRBV6-1 and TRBJ1-6; D might be TRBD1 (5 bases). Germline CDR1 is MNHNS and CDR2 is SASEGT. This CDR3 contains 15 residues. CDR3 DNA: TGTGCCAGCAGTGAATGGGCGCGGACAAATTCCCCCCTCCACTTT. This gives the protein CASSEWARTNSPLHF.